This record looks at one T cell receptor beta chain sequence and its context. TCRdb keeps only in-frame clones here, not all; method: immunoSEQ multiplex PCR. The sample carries around 92,000 clones, approximately 88% recorded once. The data are from a study of PD-L1 blockade in urothelial cancer. In the study overall: Once treatment had started, blood was analyzed at 3 weeks (second dose) and again at 6 weeks.

Time point given: pretreatment peripheral blood. Germline V CDR1 and CDR2: KGHSH, LQKENI. V lost 1 base, J lost 5 bases, and 12 bases lay in between. This CDR3 comprises 14 residues. V is TRBV18 and J is TRBJ2-7; D might be TRBD1 (6 bases). This receptor was identified in an elderly woman with urothelial cancer. The sequencing here drew on PBMCs, taken around atezolizumab (anti-PD-L1) treatment. In DNA form, the CDR3 reads TGTGCCAGCTCACCACTAACAGGGTCCGACGAGCAGTACTTC. It is translated as CASSPLTGSDEQYF.